The 14 T cell receptor beta chains below were found in one sample sequenced in a study of vaccination and CD4 T cells after COVID-19. Treatment: approximately 11-day PBMC culture with coronavirus spike peptide pools or control peptides (ViraFEST assay). Researchers used the Oncomine TCR Beta short-read assay to sequence DNA from cultured CD4+ T cells. TCRdb re-called the PCR reads with MiXCR, one entry per CDR3 protein. Found here are more than 12,000 distinct CDR3 sequences, approximately 48% of them singletons; the top ten hold approximately 9.5%. These TCRs are of unknown antigen specificity. Sequencing was carried out using CD4+ T cells from blood, cultured in vitro. Receptors originate from a human donor who had recovered from COVID-19.

The chain joins TRBV20-1 to TRBJ1-6; a weak D match, TRBD1 (6 bases). Trimming left V 2 bases short and J 4 bases short, with 15 bases between. The CDR3 is 16 residues long. Germline V gene sequence: CDR1 DFQATT, CDR2 SNEGSKA (reference sequence). Written as DNA, the CDR3 is TGCAGTGCTAGAAAGGGGGACTGGGGTTATAATTCACCCCTCCACTTT. Protein: CSARKGDWGYNSPLHF.

The chain employs TRBV7-2 and TRBJ2-3; perhaps TRBD2 as D (6 bases). The CDR3 covers 16 residues. Trimming left V 5 bases short and J 0 bases short, with 15 bases between. The germline V gene has CDR1 SGHTA and CDR2 FQGNSA. CDR3 sequence (DNA): TGTGCCAGCAGCATAAGGTTCCTAGCGAGCACAGATACGCAGTATTTT. Protein: CASSIRFLASTDTQYF.

This clonotype turned up a few times. This sequence joins TRBV20-1 and TRBJ1-6, with a possible D match to TRBD1 (6 bases). Between the trimmed V and J ends, which lost 1 base and 8 bases, there was a span of 18 bases. Germline loops: CDR1 DFQATT, CDR2 SNEGSKA (reference sequence). CDR3 length: 16 residues. The CDR3 sequence is CSARVWGAIADSPLHF. The CDR3 nucleotides are TGCAGTGCTAGAGTTTGGGGGGCCATCGCGGATTCACCCCTCCACTTT.

The rearrangement links TRBV6-1 to TRBJ1-5; D gene uncertain. This CDR3 contains 14 residues. The germline V gene encodes CDR1 MNHNS and CDR2 SASEGT. Between the trimmed V and J ends, which lost 4 bases and 2 bases, there was a span of 9 bases. In nucleotides, the CDR3 is TGTGCCAGCAGTGCAAGGAGGGGCAATCAGCCCCAGCATTTT. Residues: CASSARRGNQPQHF.

This clonotype occurred once. V is TRBV5-1 and J is TRBJ1-2; tentative D call: TRBD1 (5 bases). Germline assignment: CDR1 SGHRS and CDR2 YFSETQ. V lost 1 base to trimming and J lost 0 bases, with 19 bases between them. The CDR3 covers 18 residues. The CDR3 spells CASSLQRQNAKANYGYTF. DNA of the CDR3: TGCGCCAGCAGCTTGCAAAGACAGAACGCAAAGGCTAACTATGGCTACACCTTC.

The rearrangement joins TRBV12-5 to TRBJ1-2; 7 bases line up with TRBD1. V dropped 5 bases and J dropped 8; count of bases not matched to a gene: 8. The CDR3 length is 13 residues. Germline V CDR1 and CDR2: LGHNT, FRNRAP. CDR3 nucleotides: TGTGCTAGTGGTGCTACGGGACAGCGGGGCTACACCTTC. Its protein product is CASGATGQRGYTF.

This clonotype was observed a few times. V is TRBV7-9 and J is TRBJ2-2; D remains unclear. Trimming removed 5 bases at V and 4 bases at J, with 17 bases between. The CDR3 is 16 residues long. Germline assignment: CDR1 SEHNR and CDR2 FQNEAQ (reference sequence). Here the CDR3 reads CASSRYTALGTGELFF. The CDR3 nucleotides are TGTGCCAGCAGCCGCTATACGGCCCTGGGCACCGGGGAGCTGTTTTTT.

The chain employs TRBV5-4 and TRBJ2-7, with 8 bases fitting TRBD1. The CDR3 has 14 residues. The V and J ends lost 4 bases and 6 bases, in that order; junction bases with no gene match: 9. Per the germline V gene, CDR1 is SGHNT and CDR2 is YYREEE (reference sequence). The CDR3 protein is CASSMTGATSEQYF. The CDR3 region has the DNA TGTGCCAGCAGCATGACAGGGGCCACCAGCGAGCAGTACTTC.

This clonotype was observed a handful of times. The CDR3 sequence: CSARIASRQGDSPLHF. The CDR3 bases are TGCAGTGCTAGAATCGCATCGCGGCAGGGCGATTCACCCCTCCACTTT. V is TRBV20-1 and J is TRBJ1-6; D is possibly TRBD1 (5 bases). V dropped 2 bases and J dropped 8 bases, with 19 bases sitting between them. The CDR3 loop spans 16 amino acids. Germline V gene lookup returns CDR1 DFQATT and CDR2 SNEGSKA (reference sequence).

The chain couples TRBV20-1 to TRBJ1-5, with 7 bases identical to TRBD1. The germline gives CDR1 DFQATT, CDR2 SNEGSKA (reference sequence). V shed 2 bases, J shed 4 bases, and the junction held 8 bases outside the gene matches. The CDR3 covers 15 residues. The CDR3 nucleotides are TGCAGTGCTAGATGGGACAGCCTGGAAAATCAGCCCCAGCATTTT. Amino acid sequence: CSARWDSLENQPQHF.

The V gene is TRBV6-5, the J gene TRBJ2-5; D gene unclear. V dropped 2 bases and J dropped 4 bases, with 11 bases sitting between them. This CDR3 contains 14 residues. Looked up from germline, CDR1 is MNHEY and CDR2 is SVGAGI. The CDR3 loop is CASSYGTRTETQYF. For the CDR3, the DNA is TGTGCCAGCAGTTACGGCACACGGACAGAGACCCAGTACTTC.

This chain links TRBV20-1 with TRBJ2-1; D is uncertain. The V end lost 6 bases, the J end lost 4 bases, and 7 bases lay between the germline ends. In germline, CDR1 is DFQATT, CDR2 SNEGSKA (reference sequence). This CDR3 region has 11 residues. The DNA of the CDR3 is TGCAGTGCCGGATCATACAATGAGCAGTTCTTC. Translation: CSAGSYNEQFF.

The gene calls are TRBV7-8 and TRBJ2-2; 8 bases line up with TRBD2. Germline V gene lookup returns CDR1 SGHVS and CDR2 FQNEAQ. J was trimmed by 6 bases and V by 2 bases; bases with no gene match: 2. The CDR3 sequence is 14 residues long. CDR3 sequence: CASSLPAGAGELFF. The CDR3 DNA sequence: TGTGCCAGCAGCTTACCAGCGGGGGCCGGGGAGCTGTTTTTT.

This clonotype has only one observation. The CDR3 region is CASSFLQENTEAFF. The CDR3 DNA is TGTGCCAGCAGCTTTCTACAGGAGAACACTGAAGCTTTCTTT. The chain couples TRBV11-3 to TRBJ1-1; possibly TRBD1 for D (5 bases). CDR1 and CDR2 from the germline V gene are SGHNT and YENEEA. The CDR3 spans 14 residues. V gave up 3 bases and J gave up 1 base, with 9 bases separating them.